Described below is a single T cell receptor beta chain sequence and its context. What antigen it recognizes has not been identified. Per-base qualities were not stored, and no clone one base away is much larger. Adjacent samples were composed of nontumor breast tissue surrounding the tumor. Sequenced on an Illumina HiSeq 2000. TCR beta chain libraries were generated by multiplex PCR amplification. The amplified TCR beta chain products were analyzed by high-throughput sequencing. TCRdb reprocessed the public reads (quality trimming at Q25 with fastp, clone calling with MiXCR) and kept in-frame beta chains. One record per CDR3 amino acid sequence lists the most common genes and DNA. For this sample the table gives over 12,000 distinct CDR3 sequences, of which more than 40% were detected only once. Clones ranked in the top ten supply about 28% of the sample. The germline V gene encodes CDR1 MNHEY and CDR2 SVGAGI. V and J are trimmed by 2 bases and 7 bases, and the gene matches miss 5 bases of the junction. CDR3 length: 14 amino acids, cysteine to phenylalanine. Just the 42-base CDR3 DNA is kept, in frame starting at base 1.

The data were taken from a study of breast tumors, draining lymph nodes, adjacent tissues (dated by TCRdb to between 2015 and 2016). Looking at the study overall: The study compared TCR beta repertoires across tumor, adjacent nontumor tissue and axillary lymph nodes from breast cancer patients. In human breast cancer, the study set out to evaluate how tumor, surrounding tissue and draining lymph node repertoires relate to one another and whether T cells may move between these sites. The paper's findings and limits, for the study overall: The data were considered consistent with most tumor T cells being derived from the lymph node and subsequently expanding within tumor tissue. The conclusion that tumor T cells originate in lymph nodes was presented as consistent with a hypothesis rather than as directly demonstrated. Tumor and nontumor tissue repertoires were found to be significantly more similar in luminal-like than in basal-like breast cancer. Tumor T-cell repertoires showed less diversity than lymph node repertoires and more diversity than nontumor tissue repertoires, and tumor T-cell repertoires showed preferential V and J gene usage.

The rearranged segments are TRBV6-5 and TRBJ1-2; TRBD1 agrees with 9 junctional bases. The clonotype was recovered from a female donor with breast cancer. Some clones in this sample may be carry-over from other donors' samples. The sample was tumor-adjacent breast tissue. At the DNA level, the sequence is TGTGCCAGCAGTTACGGACAGGGGAATGGTGGCTACACCTTC. This is translated as CASSYGQGNGGYTF.